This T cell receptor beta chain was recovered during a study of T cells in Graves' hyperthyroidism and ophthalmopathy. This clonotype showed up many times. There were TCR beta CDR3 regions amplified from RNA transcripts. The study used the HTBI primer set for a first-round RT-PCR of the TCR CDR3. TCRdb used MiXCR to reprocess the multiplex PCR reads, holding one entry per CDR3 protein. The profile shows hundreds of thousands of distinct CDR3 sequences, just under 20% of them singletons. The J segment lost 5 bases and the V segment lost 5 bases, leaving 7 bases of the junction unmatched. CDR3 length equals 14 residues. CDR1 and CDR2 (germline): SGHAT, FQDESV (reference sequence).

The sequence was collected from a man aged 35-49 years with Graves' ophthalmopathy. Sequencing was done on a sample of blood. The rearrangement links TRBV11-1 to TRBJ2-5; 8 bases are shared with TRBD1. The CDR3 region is CASSALDREETQYF. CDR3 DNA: TGTGCCAGCAGCGCCTTGGACAGGGAGGAGACCCAGTACTTC. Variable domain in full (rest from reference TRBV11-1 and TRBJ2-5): EAEVAQSPRYKITEKSQAVAFWCDPISGHATLYWYRQILGQGPELLVQFQDESVVDDSQLPKDRFSAERLKGVDSTLKIQPAELGDSAMYLCASSALDREETQYFGPGTRLLVL.